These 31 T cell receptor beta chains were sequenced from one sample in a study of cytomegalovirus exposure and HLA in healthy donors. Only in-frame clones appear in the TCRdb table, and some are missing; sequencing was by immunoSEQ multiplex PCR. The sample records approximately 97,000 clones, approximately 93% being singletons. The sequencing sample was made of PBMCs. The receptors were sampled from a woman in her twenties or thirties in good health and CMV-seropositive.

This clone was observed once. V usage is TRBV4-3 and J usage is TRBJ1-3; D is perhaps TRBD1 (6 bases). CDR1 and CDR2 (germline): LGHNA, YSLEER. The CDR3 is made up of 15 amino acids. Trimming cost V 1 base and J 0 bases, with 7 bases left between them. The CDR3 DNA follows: TGCGCCAGCAGCCAAGGGACAGTCTCTGGAAACACCATATATTTT. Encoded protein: CASSQGTVSGNTIYF.

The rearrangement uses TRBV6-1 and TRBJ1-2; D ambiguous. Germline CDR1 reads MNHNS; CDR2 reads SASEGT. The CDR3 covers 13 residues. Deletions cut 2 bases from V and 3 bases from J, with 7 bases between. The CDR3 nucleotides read TGTGCCAGCAGTGAAACACGCTACTATGGCTACACCTTC. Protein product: CASSETRYYGYTF.

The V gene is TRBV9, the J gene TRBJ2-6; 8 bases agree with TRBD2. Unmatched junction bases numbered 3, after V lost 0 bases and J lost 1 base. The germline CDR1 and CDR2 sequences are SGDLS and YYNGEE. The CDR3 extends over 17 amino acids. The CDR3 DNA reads TGTGCCAGCAGCGTAGCCCAGCGGGAGTCTGGGGCCAACGTCCTGACTTTC. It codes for CASSVAQRESGANVLTF.

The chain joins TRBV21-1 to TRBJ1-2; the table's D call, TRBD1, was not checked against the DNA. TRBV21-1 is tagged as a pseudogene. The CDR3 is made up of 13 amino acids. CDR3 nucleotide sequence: TGTGCCGACCCGGTTGGACAGGGCTATGGCTACACCTTC. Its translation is CADPVGQGYGYTF.

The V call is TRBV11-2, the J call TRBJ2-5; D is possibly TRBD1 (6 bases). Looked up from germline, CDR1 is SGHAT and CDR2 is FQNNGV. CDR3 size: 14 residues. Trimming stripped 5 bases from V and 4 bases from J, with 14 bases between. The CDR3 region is CASSPYPGVETQYF. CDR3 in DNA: TGTGCCAGCAGCCCATATCCAGGGGTAGAGACCCAGTACTTC.

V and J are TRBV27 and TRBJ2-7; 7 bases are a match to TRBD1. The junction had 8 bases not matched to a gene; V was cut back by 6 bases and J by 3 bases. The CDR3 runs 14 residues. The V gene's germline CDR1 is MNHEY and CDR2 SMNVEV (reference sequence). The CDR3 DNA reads TGTGCCAGCAGCCCCAGGGGACAGCTCTACGAGCAGTACTTC. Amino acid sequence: CASSPRGQLYEQYF.

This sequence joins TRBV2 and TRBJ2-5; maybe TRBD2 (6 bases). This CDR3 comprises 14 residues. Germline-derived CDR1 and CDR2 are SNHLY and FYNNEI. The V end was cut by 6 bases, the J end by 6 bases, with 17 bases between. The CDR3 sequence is CASRMTTSLQTQYF. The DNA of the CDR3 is TGTGCCAGCAGGATGACGACTAGTCTGCAGACCCAGTACTTC.

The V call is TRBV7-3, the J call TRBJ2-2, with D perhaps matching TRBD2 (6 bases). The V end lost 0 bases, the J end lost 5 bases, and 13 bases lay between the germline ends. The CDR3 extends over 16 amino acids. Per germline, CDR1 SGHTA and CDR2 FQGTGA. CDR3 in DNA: TGTGCCAGCAGCTTAACCGGTGGGAGGACTACCGGGGAGCTGTTTTTT. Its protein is CASSLTGGRTTGELFF.

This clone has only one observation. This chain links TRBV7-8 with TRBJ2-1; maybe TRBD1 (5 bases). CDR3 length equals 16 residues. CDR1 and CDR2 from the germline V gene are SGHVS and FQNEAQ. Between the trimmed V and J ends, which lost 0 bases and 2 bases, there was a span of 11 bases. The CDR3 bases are TGTGCCAGCAGCTTAGCTCCAGGGAACACCTACAATGAGCAGTTCTTC. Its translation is CASSLAPGNTYNEQFF. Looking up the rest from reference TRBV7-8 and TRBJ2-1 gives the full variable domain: GAGVSQSPRYKVAKRGQDVALRCDPISGHVSLFWYQQALGQGPEFLTYFQNEAQLDKSGLPSDRFFAERPEGSVSTLKIQRTQQEDSAVYLCASSLAPGNTYNEQFFGPGTRLTVL.

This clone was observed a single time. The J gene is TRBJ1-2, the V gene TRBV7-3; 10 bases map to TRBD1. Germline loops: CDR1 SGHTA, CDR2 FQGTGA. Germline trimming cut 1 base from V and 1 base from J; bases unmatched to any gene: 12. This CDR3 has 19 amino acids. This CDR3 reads CASSLKSRDRGADNYGYTF. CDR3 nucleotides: TGTGCCAGCAGCTTAAAGTCTCGGGACAGGGGCGCCGATAACTATGGCTACACCTTC.

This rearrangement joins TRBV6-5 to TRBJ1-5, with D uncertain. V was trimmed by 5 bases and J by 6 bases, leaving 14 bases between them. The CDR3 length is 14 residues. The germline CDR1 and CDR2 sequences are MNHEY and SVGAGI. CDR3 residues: CASSPDNPSQPQHF. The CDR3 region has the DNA TGTGCCAGCAGTCCCGACAATCCGTCTCAGCCCCAGCATTTT.

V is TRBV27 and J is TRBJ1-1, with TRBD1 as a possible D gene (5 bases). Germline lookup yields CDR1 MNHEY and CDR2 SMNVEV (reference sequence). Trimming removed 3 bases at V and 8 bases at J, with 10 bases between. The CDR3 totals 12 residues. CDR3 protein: CASSFLQGEAFF. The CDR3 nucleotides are TGTGCCAGCAGTTTCCTCCAGGGAGAAGCTTTCTTT.

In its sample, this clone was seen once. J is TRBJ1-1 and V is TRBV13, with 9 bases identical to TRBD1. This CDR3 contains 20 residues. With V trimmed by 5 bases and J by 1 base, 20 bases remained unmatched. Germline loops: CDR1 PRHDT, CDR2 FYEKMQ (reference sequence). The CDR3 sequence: CASSLRPGTGTRGRNTEAFF. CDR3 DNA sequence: TGTGCCAGCAGCCTACGTCCCGGGACAGGGACCCGGGGCCGGAACACTGAAGCTTTCTTT. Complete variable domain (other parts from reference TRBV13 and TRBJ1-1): AAGVIQSPRHLIKEKRETATLKCYPIPRHDTVYWYQQGPGQDPQFLISFYEKMQSDKGSIPDRFSAQQFSDYHSELNMSSLELGDSALYFCASSLRPGTGTRGRNTEAFFGQGTRLTVV.

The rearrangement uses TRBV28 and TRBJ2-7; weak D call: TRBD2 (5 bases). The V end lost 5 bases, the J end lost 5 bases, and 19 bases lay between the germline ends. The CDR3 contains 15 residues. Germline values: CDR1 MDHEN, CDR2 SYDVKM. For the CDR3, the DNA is TGTGCCAGCAGTGCATTACGGGGAAGCATCCACGAGCAGTACTTC. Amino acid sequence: CASSALRGSIHEQYF.

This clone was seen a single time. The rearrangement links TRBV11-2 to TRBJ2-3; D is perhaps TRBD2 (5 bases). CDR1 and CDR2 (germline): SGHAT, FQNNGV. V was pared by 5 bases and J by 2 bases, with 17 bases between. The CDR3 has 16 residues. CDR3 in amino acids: CASSRRTLLDTDTQYF. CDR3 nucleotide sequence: TGTGCCAGCAGCCGTCGGACTTTATTGGACACAGATACGCAGTATTTT.

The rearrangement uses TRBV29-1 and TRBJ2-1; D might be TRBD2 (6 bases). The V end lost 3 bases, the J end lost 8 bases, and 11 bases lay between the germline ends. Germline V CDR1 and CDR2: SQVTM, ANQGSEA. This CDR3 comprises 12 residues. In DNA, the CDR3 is TGCAGCGTTGATTGGGGGGTCTATGAGCAGTTCTTC. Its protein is CSVDWGVYEQFF.

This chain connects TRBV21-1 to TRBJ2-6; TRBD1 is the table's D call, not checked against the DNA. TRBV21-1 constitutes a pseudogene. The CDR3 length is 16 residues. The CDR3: CASRQITGAGANVLTF. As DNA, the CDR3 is TGTGCCAGCAGGCAAATAACAGGGGCTGGGGCCAACGTCCTGACTTTC.

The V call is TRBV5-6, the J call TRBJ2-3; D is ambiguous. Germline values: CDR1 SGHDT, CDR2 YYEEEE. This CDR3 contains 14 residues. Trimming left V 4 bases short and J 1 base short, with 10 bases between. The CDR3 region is CASSPTVGTDTQYF. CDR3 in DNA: TGTGCCAGCAGCCCAACAGTCGGCACAGATACGCAGTATTTT.

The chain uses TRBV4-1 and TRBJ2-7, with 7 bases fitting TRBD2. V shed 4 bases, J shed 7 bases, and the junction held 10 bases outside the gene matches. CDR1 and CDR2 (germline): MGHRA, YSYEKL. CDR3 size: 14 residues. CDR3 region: CASSPQRREGEQYF. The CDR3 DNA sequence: TGCGCCAGCAGCCCTCAAAGGAGGGAGGGAGAGCAGTACTTC.

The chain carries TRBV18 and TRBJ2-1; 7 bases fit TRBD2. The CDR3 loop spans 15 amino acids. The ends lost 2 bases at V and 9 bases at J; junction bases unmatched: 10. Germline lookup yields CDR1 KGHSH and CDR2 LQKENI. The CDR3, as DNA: TGTGCCAGCTCACCAGAACTAGCGAGGACACGTGAGCAGTTCTTC. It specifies CASSPELARTREQFF.

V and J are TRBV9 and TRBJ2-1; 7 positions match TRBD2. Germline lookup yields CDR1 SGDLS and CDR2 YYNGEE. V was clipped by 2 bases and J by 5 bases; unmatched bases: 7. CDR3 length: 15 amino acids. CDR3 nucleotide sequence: TGTGCCAGCAGCGTTTGGGGGGGAGCGAACAATGAGCAGTTCTTC. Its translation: CASSVWGGANNEQFF.

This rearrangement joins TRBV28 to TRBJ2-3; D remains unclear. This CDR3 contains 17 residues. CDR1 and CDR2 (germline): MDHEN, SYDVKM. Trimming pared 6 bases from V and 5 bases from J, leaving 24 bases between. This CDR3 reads CASSHGPAAPRGDTQYF. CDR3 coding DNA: TGTGCCAGCAGCCACGGTCCGGCGGCTCCCCGAGGAGATACGCAGTATTTT.

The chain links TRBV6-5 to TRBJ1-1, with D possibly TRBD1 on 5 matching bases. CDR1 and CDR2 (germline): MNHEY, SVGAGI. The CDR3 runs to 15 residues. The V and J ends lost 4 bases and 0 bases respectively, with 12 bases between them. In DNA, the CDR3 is TGTGCCAGCAGTTCTAGTGGGGGGATGAACACTGAAGCTTTCTTT. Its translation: CASSSSGGMNTEAFF.

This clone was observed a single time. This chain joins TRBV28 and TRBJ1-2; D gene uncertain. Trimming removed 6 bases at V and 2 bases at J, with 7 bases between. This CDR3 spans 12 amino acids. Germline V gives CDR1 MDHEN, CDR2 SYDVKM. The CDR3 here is CASSPRNYGYTF. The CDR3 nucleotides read TGTGCCAGCAGCCCTCGGAACTATGGCTACACCTTC.

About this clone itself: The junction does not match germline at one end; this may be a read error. The chain's CDR3 is CASSLSGGQPSNF. The CDR3 DNA reads as TGTGCCAGCAGCTTAAGCGGCGGACAGCCTTCAAATTTT. V is TRBV11-3 and J is TRBJ1-3; possible D gene TRBD1, 6 bases. This CDR3 contains 13 residues. Germline lookup yields CDR1 SGHNT and CDR2 YENEEA.

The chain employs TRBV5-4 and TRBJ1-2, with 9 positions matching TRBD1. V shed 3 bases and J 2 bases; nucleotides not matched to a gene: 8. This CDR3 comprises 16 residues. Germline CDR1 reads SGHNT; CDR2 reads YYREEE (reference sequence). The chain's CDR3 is CASSSVPGQGNYGYTF. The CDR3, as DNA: TGTGCCAGCAGCTCAGTCCCGGGACAGGGAAACTATGGCTACACCTTC.

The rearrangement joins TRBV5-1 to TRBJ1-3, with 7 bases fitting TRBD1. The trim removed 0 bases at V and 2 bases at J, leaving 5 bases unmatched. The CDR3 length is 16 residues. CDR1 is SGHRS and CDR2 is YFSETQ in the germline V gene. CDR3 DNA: TGCGCCAGCAGCTTGGAGGGACAGTTCACTGGAAACACCATATATTTT. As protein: CASSLEGQFTGNTIYF.

CDR3 sequence: CASSLEPGLAVYEQYF. CDR3 nucleotide sequence: TGCGCCAGCAGCCTAGAGCCGGGACTAGCGGTCTACGAGCAGTACTTC. This chain connects TRBV4-3 to TRBJ2-7; 11 nucleotides agree with TRBD2. This CDR3 spans 16 amino acids. Germline-derived CDR1 and CDR2 are LGHNA and YSLEER. J was trimmed by 3 bases and V by 4 bases; bases with no gene match: 8.

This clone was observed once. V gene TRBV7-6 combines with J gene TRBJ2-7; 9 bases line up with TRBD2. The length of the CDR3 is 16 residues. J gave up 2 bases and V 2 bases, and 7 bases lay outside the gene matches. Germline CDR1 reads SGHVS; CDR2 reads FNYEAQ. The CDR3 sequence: CASSLLGGRAPYEQYF. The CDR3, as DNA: TGTGCCAGCAGCTTATTAGGCGGGAGGGCCCCCTACGAGCAGTACTTC.

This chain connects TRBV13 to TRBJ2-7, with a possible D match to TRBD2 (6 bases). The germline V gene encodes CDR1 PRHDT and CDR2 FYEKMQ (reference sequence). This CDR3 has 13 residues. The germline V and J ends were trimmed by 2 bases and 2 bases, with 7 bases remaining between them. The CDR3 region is CASSLSGPYEQYF. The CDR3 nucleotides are TGTGCCAGCAGCTTAAGCGGGCCCTACGAGCAGTACTTC.

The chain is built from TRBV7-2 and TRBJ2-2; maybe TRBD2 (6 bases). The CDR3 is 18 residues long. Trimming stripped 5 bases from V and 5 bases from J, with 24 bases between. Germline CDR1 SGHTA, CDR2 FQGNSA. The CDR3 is CASSRLPGLKITTGELFF. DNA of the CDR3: TGTGCCAGCAGCCGTTTGCCGGGACTCAAGATTACTACCGGGGAGCTGTTTTTT.